This TCR beta chain was documented in a study of T cells after yellow fever vaccination. This clonotype appeared many times. TCRdb re-analysed the 5' RACE reads in MiXCR, keeping a single row per CDR3 protein. The data contain about 200,000 distinct CDR3 sequences, 3% to 4% of them singletons. The germline V gene encodes CDR1 ENHRY and CDR2 SYGVKD. CDR3 length: 17 amino acids. V was trimmed by 0 bases and J by 4 bases, leaving 17 bases between them. Sequenced material: CD4+ T cells sorted from PBMCs, taken 10 days after the yellow fever booster vaccination. The TCR comes from a young man who received the YFV17D yellow fever vaccine. The chain joins TRBV10-3 to TRBJ2-3; no firm D call. CDR3 region: CAISESKLGNIADTQYF. The CDR3 DNA sequence: TGTGCCATCAGTGAGTCTAAGTTAGGGAATATCGCAGATACGCAGTATTTT.